The 17 T cell receptor beta chains reported below all come from one sample, sequenced in a study of spatial heterogeneity in lung cancer. Study outcomes and limitations: Counts of expanded intratumoral alpha and beta TCRs tracked tumor mutation counts.

TCRdb processed the 5' RACE reads anew with MiXCR; each CDR3 protein has one entry. The table has approximately 26,000 distinct CDR3 sequences, 8.8% seen once; the top ten hold 6.5% to 8.5%. Time point here: sample taken at primary tumor resection. Their antigen targets remain unknown. The material sequenced was lung tumor tissue, taken at surgery. These receptors all come from a male donor with early-stage non-small cell lung cancer.

This clonotype has ten or more counts. The CDR3 nucleotides are TGTGCCAGTAGTATAGAAGGACAGGGGGCCGGGGAGCTGTTTTTT. As protein: CASSIEGQGAGELFF. This rearrangement joins TRBV19 to TRBJ2-2; TRBD1 matches 10 bases. CDR3 length: 15 amino acids. Germline-derived CDR1 and CDR2 are LNHDA and SQIVND (reference sequence). V lost 0 bases to trimming and J lost 6 bases; unmatched junction nucleotides: 1.

By proportion, this clonotype is medium-sized. The chain links TRBV5-1 to TRBJ2-5; 8 nucleotides align to TRBD1. The CDR3 sequence is 16 residues long. Germline CDR1 is SGHRS and CDR2 is YFSETQ. Losses at the gene ends were 0 bases for V and 5 bases for J; bases not matched to a gene: 9. The CDR3: CASSLADRDPSETQYF. In nucleotides, the CDR3 is TGCGCCAGCAGCTTGGCGGACAGGGACCCTTCGGAGACCCAGTACTTC.

This clonotype was detected a few times. The chain carries TRBV6-5 and TRBJ2-3; TRBD1 might be the D (5 bases). The CDR3 extends over 16 amino acids. V lost 3 bases and J 3 bases, leaving 16 bases between the germline ends. Per germline, CDR1 MNHEY and CDR2 SVGAGI. The CDR3 bases are TGTGCCAGCAGTTATAACCACTTCGCAGGGACAGATACGCAGTATTTT. This translates into CASSYNHFAGTDTQYF.

This clonotype was recorded at least ten times. The chain uses TRBV6-5 and TRBJ2-1; TRBD1 matches 7 bases. Trimming at V came to 8 bases and at J to 3 bases, leaving 7 bases not matched to a gene. This CDR3 is built from 14 residues. Germline CDR1 and CDR2: MNHEY and SVGAGI. In nucleotides, the CDR3 is TGTGCCAGCGGAAAGGACAGGTACTACAATGAGCAGTTCTTC. It is translated as CASGKDRYYNEQFF.

Judged by abundance, this clonotype is medium-sized. The chain links TRBV28 to TRBJ1-1; no reliable D call. This CDR3 has 13 residues. Per the germline V gene, CDR1 is MDHEN and CDR2 is SYDVKM. The V and J ends lost 6 bases and 1 base respectively, with 9 bases between them. CDR3 sequence reads: CASRSRANTEAFF. The DNA of the CDR3 is TGTGCCAGCAGGTCTAGAGCGAACACTGAAGCTTTCTTT.

This clonotype was counted a few times. J is TRBJ1-5 and V is TRBV6-5; D is ambiguous. The CDR3 has 15 amino acids. Trimming removed 6 bases from V and 0 bases from J, with 12 bases in between. CDR1 MNHEY and CDR2 SVGAGI come from the germline V gene. This CDR3 reads CASSVQKGSNQPQHF. For the CDR3, the DNA is TGTGCCAGCAGCGTACAAAAGGGTAGCAATCAGCCCCAGCATTTT.

This clonotype has ten or more counts. The chain combines TRBV28 with TRBJ2-4, with 8 bases aligning to TRBD1. Germline CDR1 and CDR2: MDHEN and SYDVKM. With V trimmed by 5 bases and J by 7 bases, 7 bases remained unmatched. The CDR3 spans 14 residues. The CDR3 is CASSPGTGGNIQYF. Here the CDR3 DNA reads TGTGCCAGCAGTCCCGGGACAGGAGGCAACATTCAGTACTTC.

This clonotype was seen at least ten times. V usage is TRBV27 and J usage is TRBJ1-4; a possible D gene is TRBD1 (6 bases). Germline assignment: CDR1 MNHEY and CDR2 SMNVEV (reference sequence). V was trimmed by 6 bases and J by 0 bases, leaving 11 bases between them. This CDR3 contains 15 residues. The DNA of the CDR3 is TGTGCCAGCAGAAAGGGGGTAACAACTAATGAAAAACTGTTTTTT. It is translated as CASRKGVTTNEKLFF.

In its sample, this clonotype was seen many times. J is TRBJ2-1 and V is TRBV7-2; unclear D gene. V lost 11 bases to trimming and J lost 5 bases, with 13 bases between them. The CDR3 contains 12 residues. CDR1 and CDR2 from the germline V gene are SGHTA and FQGNSA. This chain's CDR3 is CAAQRVNNEQFF. CDR3 coding DNA: TGTGCCGCCCAAAGAGTAAACAATGAGCAGTTCTTC.

This chain joins TRBV19 and TRBJ1-1; D is undetermined. Trimming removed 5 bases at V and 3 bases at J, with 4 bases between. This CDR3 is built from 11 residues. The germline V gene encodes CDR1 LNHDA and CDR2 SQIVND (reference sequence). The DNA for the CDR3 is TGTGCCAGTAGTCAACACACTGAAGCTTTCTTT. This gives the protein CASSQHTEAFF.

This clonotype was seen repeatedly, ten times or more. This chain links TRBV7-9 with TRBJ2-7; D might be TRBD1 or TRBD2, each matching 6 bases. CDR1 is SEHNR and CDR2 is FQNEAQ in the germline V gene (reference sequence). The CDR3 contains 15 residues. Between the trimmed V and J ends, which lost 7 bases and 2 bases, there was a span of 18 bases. The CDR3: CASTAGGGLTYEQYF. In nucleotides, the CDR3 is TGTGCCAGCACGGCAGGAGGGGGACTCACCTACGAGCAGTACTTC. The full variable domain, rest sourced from reference TRBV7-9 and TRBJ2-7, is DTGVSQNPRHKITKRGQNVTFRCDPISEHNRLYWYRQTLGQGPEFLTYFQNEAQLEKSRLLSDRFSAERPKGSFSTLEIQRTEQGDSAMYLCASTAGGGLTYEQYFGPGTRLTVT.

This clonotype was observed at least ten times. The chain employs TRBV20-1 and TRBJ1-4; D gene unclear. Germline V CDR1 and CDR2: DFQATT, SNEGSKA (reference sequence). V lost 7 bases to trimming and J lost 7 bases, with 13 bases between them. This CDR3 comprises 12 residues. The CDR3: CSVEAPGEKLFF. The CDR3 coding sequence is TGCAGTGTAGAGGCCCCAGGTGAAAAACTGTTTTTT.

The chain links TRBV30 to TRBJ1-5, with 7 bases lining up with TRBD1. The germline gives CDR1 GTSNPN, CDR2 SVGIG (reference sequence). The V and J ends lost 3 bases and 6 bases, in that order; junction bases with no gene match: 11. This CDR3 spans 15 amino acids. The CDR3 nucleotides are TGTGCCTGGAGCCCACTGAGGGGGCTCGGTCAGCCCCAGCATTTT. It yields the protein CAWSPLRGLGQPQHF.

This clonotype was counted at least ten times. This chain uses TRBV28 with TRBJ1-6; perhaps TRBD1 as D (5 bases). V lost 6 bases and J 14 bases, leaving 20 bases between the germline ends. CDR1 and CDR2 (germline): MDHEN, SYDVKM. This CDR3 has 14 amino acids. The CDR3 nucleotides read TGTGCCAGCAGCCCCGGGGGGATGGGATACACCCTCCACTTT. Protein product: CASSPGGMGYTLHF. Combining the CDR3 with reference TRBV28 and TRBJ1-6 gives the whole variable domain DVKVTQSSRYLVKRTGEKVFLECVQDMDHENMFWYRQDPGLGLRLIYFSYDVKMKEKGDIPEGYSVSREKKERFSLILESASTNQTSMYLCASSPGGMGYTLHFGNGTRLTVT.

This clonotype was observed at least ten times. The rearrangement uses TRBV6-6 and TRBJ1-3, with D uncertain. The CDR3 is 15 residues long. Germline CDR1 is MNHNY and CDR2 is SVGAGI (reference sequence). V was trimmed by 1 base and J by 0 bases, leaving 7 bases between them. CDR3 in amino acids: CASSYWGVSGNTIYF. CDR3 DNA sequence: TGTGCCAGCAGTTACTGGGGAGTCTCTGGAAACACCATATATTTT.

This clonotype was detected a few times. The chain is built from TRBV27 and TRBJ2-7; the D gene is possibly TRBD2 (5 bases). The CDR3 contains 16 residues. V was cut by 4 bases and J by 0 bases, with 16 bases left in between. Germline CDR1 is MNHEY and CDR2 is SMNVEV (reference sequence). The chain's CDR3 is CASSSDATTSSYEQYF. The CDR3 DNA is TGTGCCAGCAGTTCGGATGCCACCACTAGCTCCTACGAGCAGTACTTC.

This clonotype appeared many times. V usage is TRBV30 and J usage is TRBJ1-5; D is ambiguous. Germline V gives CDR1 GTSNPN, CDR2 SVGIG (reference sequence). This CDR3 has 13 amino acids. Trimming removed 5 bases at V and 5 bases at J, with 13 bases between. The CDR3 here is CAWGSGGYQPQHF. In nucleotides, the CDR3 is TGTGCCTGGGGGTCAGGAGGCTATCAGCCCCAGCATTTT.